This is a list of T cell receptor beta chains from one sample in a study of blood T cell repertoires in COVID-19. Sequencing was performed with immunoSEQ multiplex PCR; in TCRdb, only in-frame clones are kept and a portion is missing. The top ten clones hold 1.5% to 2% of a sample with under 250,000 clones, about 80% of them seen once. What was sequenced was peripheral blood. These receptors originate from a man under 40 who had recovered from COVID-19. CDR3s include the opening cysteine and the closing phenylalanine or tryptophan. The D gene is left open where the match is weak. Clone size, where shown, is once, few, many, or a class for clones that have expanded.

abundance: few; j_gene: TRBJ2-3; d_gene: TRBD2; v_gene: TRBV3-1/TRBV3-2; len: 16; CDR3nt: TGTGCCAGCAGCCAAGTTCGCGGGGGTAGCACAGATACGCAGTATTTT; CDR3aa: CASSQVRGGSTDTQYF
abundance: few; j_gene: TRBJ2-1; d_gene: .; v_gene: TRBV27; len: 12; CDR3nt: TGTGCCAGCAGTTCAGGGCTCGATGAGCAGTTCTTC; CDR3aa: CASSSGLDEQFF
abundance: few; j_gene: TRBJ2-2; d_gene: TRBD1; v_gene: TRBV7-7; len: 17; CDR3nt: TGTGCCAGCAGCCCCCAGTGGGGACAGGGAAACACCGGGGAGCTGTTTTTT; CDR3aa: CASSPQWGQGNTGELFF
abundance: .; j_gene: TRBJ1-1; d_gene: TRBD1; v_gene: TRBV5-4; len: 14; CDR3nt: TGTGCCAGCAGCGGGGGACAGGAGTACACTGAAGCTTTCTTT; CDR3aa: CASSGGQEYTEAFF
abundance: .; j_gene: TRBJ1-1; d_gene: .; v_gene: TRBV6-5; len: 13; CDR3nt: TGTGCCAGCATTCTGACAGTTAACACTGAAGCTTTCTTT; CDR3aa: CASILTVNTEAFF
abundance: .; j_gene: TRBJ2-5; d_gene: .; v_gene: TRBV11-2; len: 13; CDR3nt: TGTGCCAGCAGCTTAGGACAGAAAGAGACCCAGTACTTC; CDR3aa: CASSLGQKETQYF
abundance: once; j_gene: TRBJ2-1; d_gene: TRBD2; v_gene: TRBV5-4; len: 18; CDR3nt: TGTGCCAGCAGCTTGGAACGAGGCGGGGGGCGATCCTACAATGAGCAGTTCTTC; CDR3aa: CASSLERGGGRSYNEQFF
abundance: .; j_gene: TRBJ2-2; d_gene: TRBD1; v_gene: TRBV10-1; len: 16; CDR3nt: TGCGCCAGCAGTGAGTTGACAGGGATGAACACCGGGGAGCTGTTTTTT; CDR3aa: CASSELTGMNTGELFF
abundance: .; j_gene: TRBJ2-7; d_gene: TRBD1; v_gene: TRBV12-3/TRBV12-4; len: 13; CDR3nt: TGTGCCAGCAGTCAAGGGGGCGCCTACGAGCAGTACTTC; CDR3aa: CASSQGGAYEQYF
abundance: .; j_gene: TRBJ1-5; d_gene: .; v_gene: TRBV15; len: 14; CDR3nt: TGTGCCACCAGCAGAAGACAGGTCTTTCAGCCCCAGCATTTT; CDR3aa: CATSRRQVFQPQHF
abundance: once; j_gene: TRBJ1-1; d_gene: .; v_gene: TRBV29-1; len: 11; CDR3nt: TGCAGCGTACCAAGCGACACTGAAGCTTTCTTT; CDR3aa: CSVPSDTEAFF
abundance: .; j_gene: TRBJ2-5; d_gene: TRBD1; v_gene: TRBV5-4; len: 17; CDR3nt: TGTGCCAGCAGCACAACCACGGGGACAGGGGGAGGAGAGACCCAGTACTTC; CDR3aa: CASSTTTGTGGGETQYF
abundance: .; j_gene: TRBJ1-5; d_gene: .; v_gene: TRBV19; len: 16; CDR3nt: TGTGCCAGTAGTGACGTACGGACAGCTTCAAATCAGCCCCAGCATTTT; CDR3aa: CASSDVRTASNQPQHF
abundance: .; j_gene: TRBJ2-1; d_gene: TRBD2; v_gene: TRBV7-3; len: 16; CDR3nt: TGTGCCAGCAGCTCCCAGGGGAATAGCGGGGGGAATGAGCAGTTCTTC; CDR3aa: CASSSQGNSGGNEQFF
abundance: once; j_gene: TRBJ2-5; d_gene: .; v_gene: TRBV9; len: 13; CDR3nt: TGTGCCAGCAGCCGCGAGGGTGTCGAGACCCAGTACTTC; CDR3aa: CASSREGVETQYF
abundance: .; j_gene: TRBJ2-5; d_gene: .; v_gene: TRBV5-6; len: 16; CDR3nt: TGTGCCAGCAGCTTGGGTAGGGGGGGTTTTCGAGAGACCCAGTACTTC; CDR3aa: CASSLGRGGFRETQYF